This T cell receptor beta chain was sequenced in a study of a mutant IDH1 vaccine in newly diagnosed glioma. As for the study in general: Patients had eight vaccinations, in weeks 1, 3, 5, 7, 11, 15, 19 and 23. Patients had received radiotherapy, temozolomide, or both previously, most receiving both. Vaccination followed radiotherapy alone by 4-6 weeks, or accompanied temozolomide cycles.

The protocol was immunoSEQ multiplex PCR, while the TCRdb copy is restricted to in-frame clones and leaves out a portion. The profile shows around 78,000 clones, 85% of them singletons. Noted time point: week 23, last vaccination. Every vaccination contained 300 ug of the mutant IDH1 20-mer peptide and was paired with topical imiquimod. Whole-study results and caveats: Variations in leading peripheral T cell clonotypes appeared to have no connection with pseudoprogression.

On this clone itself: The antigen is unknown.

Germline CDR1 reads SGHDT; CDR2 reads YYEEEE. The V gene lost 3 bases and the J gene lost 2 bases, with 7 bases spanning the gap. The CDR3 contains 13 residues. The sequence was collected from a man between 25 and 39 years old with glioma. Some clones in this sample may be carry-over from other donors' samples. Sequenced here: PBMCs, sampled from a glioma patient whose treatment included an IDH1 peptide vaccine. This chain links TRBV5-6 with TRBJ2-3, with unresolved D. This CDR3 is CASSSYNTDTQYF. CDR3 DNA: TGTGCCAGCAGCTCGTACAACACAGATACGCAGTATTTT.